This TCR beta chain appears in the sequencing data of a study of T cell repertoires in cytomegalovirus infection. General study results and limits: HLA-C-restricted, CMV-specific TCR beta clonotypes were dominant ex vivo.

This clonotype was recorded a few times. Its antigen is undetermined. Via MiXCR, TCRdb re-called the reads, giving one row per CDR3 protein. Of 400,000 or so distinct CDR3 sequences listed, around a sixth were seen once; the top ten hold approximately 10%. The V gene lost 2 bases and the J gene lost 0 bases, with 5 bases spanning the gap. The germline V gene encodes CDR1 DFQATT and CDR2 SNEGSKA (reference sequence). This CDR3 has 12 residues. The V call is TRBV20-1, the J call TRBJ2-7; no clear D gene. This clonotype was obtained from a human donor in good health (CMV status not recorded). Some clones in this sample may be carry-over from other donors' samples. Sequenced sample: PBMCs. The CDR3 nucleotides are TGCAGTGCTAGAAAACTCTCCTACGAGCAGTACTTC. It specifies CSARKLSYEQYF.